This is a list of T cell receptor beta chains from one sample in a study of shared clonotypes between healthy human individuals. The data were produced by immunoSEQ multiplex PCR, yet TCRdb's version contains in-frame clones alone and is incomplete. The table lists about 2 million clones, about 94% of them singletons. Sequenced: naive CD8+ T cells sorted from blood. The receptors here all came from a man between 18 and 29 years old in good health. The CDR3 runs from the conserved cysteine through the conserved F or W. The D gene is left open where the match is weak. The size entry is marked missing in some rows and otherwise reads once, few, many or a size class.

cdr3_length | j_call | d_call | clone_size | v_call | cdr3_aa | cdr3_nt
13 | TRBJ2-3 | NA | NA | TRBV5-4 | CASSLDLADTQYF | TGTGCCAGCAGCTTGGATCTAGCAGATACGCAGTATTTT
16 | TRBJ2-7 | NA | NA | TRBV2 | CASSNPGTPAIDEQYF | TGTGCCAGCAGTAACCCGGGGACACCCGCGATCGACGAGCAGTACTTC
12 | TRBJ1-5 | NA | NA | TRBV30 | CAWSVLGQPQHF | TGTGCCTGGAGTGTACTAGGACAGCCCCAGCATTTT
19 | TRBJ2-2 | NA | NA | TRBV28 | CASSWALQEDTFGGGELFF | TGTGCCAGCAGTTGGGCCCTACAGGAAGACACTTTCGGGGGCGGGGAGCTGTTTTTT
12 | TRBJ2-1 | NA | NA | TRBV6-6 | CASGYGLNEQFF | TGTGCCAGCGGTTACGGGCTTAATGAGCAGTTCTTC
12 | TRBJ1-3 | NA | NA | TRBV28 | CASMDIGNTIYF | TGTGCCAGCATGGACATCGGAAACACCATATATTTT
14 | TRBJ2-7 | NA | NA | TRBV14 | CASSQGPGRYEQYF | TGTGCCAGCAGCCAAGGTCCTGGTCGCTACGAGCAGTACTTC
18 | TRBJ2-7 | TRBD2 | NA | TRBV4-1 | CASSQESPEGAGAYEQYF | TGCGCCAGCAGCCAAGAGTCCCCCGAGGGAGCGGGAGCCTACGAGCAGTACTTC
14 | TRBJ1-1 | NA | once | TRBV5-8 | CASSLGGPNTEAFF | TGTGCCAGCAGCTTAGGGGGGCCAAACACTGAAGCTTTCTTT
15 | TRBJ2-2 | NA | NA | TRBV7-9 | CASSLADGDTGELFF | TGTGCCAGCAGCTTAGCTGACGGGGACACCGGGGAGCTGTTTTTT
17 | TRBJ1-4 | NA | once | TRBV7-9 | CASSLDIGSPVDEKLFF | TGTGCCAGCAGCTTAGACATAGGGAGTCCGGTAGATGAAAAACTGTTTTTT
14 | TRBJ2-7 | NA | NA | TRBV5-6 | CASSLDQVSYEQYF | TGTGCCAGCAGCTTGGATCAGGTCTCCTACGAGCAGTACTTC
16 | TRBJ1-6 | TRBD1 | NA | TRBV4-1 | CASSHIGQGNNSPLHF | TGCGCCAGCAGCCATATAGGACAGGGGAATAATTCACCCCTCCACTTT
13 | TRBJ2-5 | NA | NA | TRBV29-1 | CSVVGDPQETQYF | TGCAGCGTTGTTGGAGACCCACAAGAGACCCAGTACTTC
13 | TRBJ1-5 | TRBD1 | few | TRBV27 | CASSWTGDQPQHF | TGTGCCAGCAGTTGGACAGGGGATCAGCCCCAGCATTTT
15 | TRBJ2-7 | NA | NA | TRBV15 | CATSRAPVGLREQYF | TGTGCCACCAGCAGAGCCCCAGTAGGGCTTCGCGAGCAGTACTTC
13 | TRBJ2-1 | TRBD1 | once | TRBV27 | CASSWDRVYEQFF | TGTGCCAGCAGTTGGGACAGGGTTTATGAGCAGTTCTTC
15 | TRBJ1-1 | NA | NA | TRBV4-1 | CASSQAGFGGTEAFF | TGCGCCAGCAGCCAAGCGGGGTTCGGTGGGACTGAAGCTTTCTTT
15 | TRBJ2-3 | TRBD1 | NA | TRBV10-1 | CASSVGQGDTDTQYF | TGCGCCAGCAGTGTCGGACAGGGGGACACAGATACGCAGTATTTT
14 | TRBJ2-3 | NA | NA | TRBV18 | CASSPGGLRDTQYF | TGTGCCAGCTCACCGGGGGGACTGCGAGATACGCAGTATTTT
15 | TRBJ2-5 | NA | NA | TRBV6-1 | CASSESWRQEETQYF | TGTGCCAGCAGTGAATCCTGGCGCCAGGAGGAGACCCAGTACTTC
17 | TRBJ1-2 | NA | NA | TRBV7-9 | CASSLAGPRDPNDGYTF | TGTGCCAGCAGCTTAGCCGGACCACGGGATCCTAACGATGGCTACACCTTC
15 | TRBJ2-2 | NA | NA | TRBV7-6 | CASSLGSGNTGELFF | TGTGCCAGCAGCTTAGGCTCAGGGAACACCGGGGAGCTGTTTTTT
14 | TRBJ2-3 | TRBD2 | NA | TRBV9 | CASSLGGGTDTQYF | TGTGCCAGCAGCCTGGGGGGGGGCACAGATACGCAGTATTTT
17 | TRBJ2-2 | NA | NA | TRBV4-3 | CASSQDESLRGTGELFF | TGCGCCAGCAGCCAAGATGAAAGTCTCAGGGGCACCGGGGAGCTGTTTTTT
13 | TRBJ1-2 | NA | NA | TRBV6-1 | CATLEGVFYGYTF | TGTGCCACCCTCGAGGGGGTCTTCTATGGCTACACCTTC
14 | TRBJ1-1 | NA | NA | TRBV5-5 | CAIHRGGMNTEAFF | TGTGCCATCCACCGTGGGGGTATGAACACTGAAGCTTTCTTT
13 | TRBJ1-5 | NA | NA | TRBV6-5 | CASSLWGNQPQHF | TGTGCCAGCAGTTTATGGGGCAATCAGCCCCAGCATTTT
14 | TRBJ2-3 | NA | NA | TRBV13 | CASSFVGGTDTQYF | TGTGCCAGCAGCTTTGTAGGGGGCACAGATACGCAGTATTTT
15 | TRBJ1-5 | NA | NA | TRBV6-5 | CASSFTTGMGQPQHF | TGTGCCAGCAGTTTCACGACAGGAATGGGACAGCCCCAGCATTTT
14 | TRBJ2-1 | NA | NA | TRBV19 | CASSQDRDVNEQFF | TGTGCCAGTAGCCAGGACCGGGACGTTAATGAGCAGTTCTTC
13 | TRBJ2-2 | NA | NA | TRBV30 | CAWNIRLAGELFF | TGTGCCTGGAATATAAGGTTGGCCGGGGAGCTGTTTTTT
19 | TRBJ2-6 | TRBD1 | NA | TRBV6-1 | CASSETPGQAYSGANVLTF | TGTGCCAGCAGTGAGACTCCGGGACAGGCATACTCTGGGGCCAACGTCCTGACTTTC
17 | TRBJ2-1 | NA | once | TRBV19 | CASIGPGRGIPHNEQFF | TGTGCCAGTATTGGTCCCGGGCGAGGGATCCCCCACAATGAGCAGTTCTTC
16 | TRBJ2-1 | TRBD1 | NA | TRBV4-1 | CASSQGPGQGSNEQFF | TGCGCCAGCAGCCAGGGACCGGGACAGGGGAGTAATGAGCAGTTCTTC
13 | TRBJ2-7 | TRBD1 | NA | TRBV7-9 | CASSDGTVYEQYF | TGTGCCAGCAGCGACGGGACAGTCTACGAGCAGTACTTC
16 | TRBJ2-5 | TRBD1 | NA | TRBV7-9 | CASSFSPGGGQETQYF | TGTGCCAGCAGCTTTTCCCCAGGGGGCGGACAAGAGACCCAGTACTTC
15 | TRBJ2-4 | TRBD1 | NA | TRBV9 | CASSVGAGGKNIQYF | TGTGCCAGCAGCGTAGGGGCAGGGGGCAAAAACATTCAGTACTTC
13 | TRBJ1-2 | NA | NA | TRBV6-5 | CASSYQGNGGYTF | TGTGCCAGCAGTTACCAGGGGAACGGTGGCTACACCTTC
14 | TRBJ2-5 | NA | once | TRBV6-1 | CASSESTYEETQYF | TGTGCCAGCAGTGAAAGTACTTATGAAGAGACCCAGTACTTC
13 | TRBJ2-7 | NA | NA | TRBV4-1 | CASSHYGGYEQYF | TGCGCCAGCAGCCATTACGGGGGTTACGAGCAGTACTTC
14 | TRBJ2-7 | NA | few | TRBV5-1 | CASSLVSPLYEQYF | TGCGCCAGCAGCTTAGTGAGTCCCCTCTACGAGCAGTACTTC
13 | TRBJ2-5 | TRBD1 | NA | TRBV5-6 | CASSSDRLETQYF | TGTGCCAGCAGCTCGGACAGGCTAGAGACCCAGTACTTC
14 | TRBJ2-1 | NA | NA | TRBV15 | CATSRGGAGDEQFF | TGTGCCACCAGCAGAGGTGGGGCCGGAGATGAGCAGTTCTTC
14 | TRBJ2-2 | NA | NA | TRBV7-6 | CASSLAEDTGELFF | TGTGCCAGCAGCTTAGCGGAGGACACCGGGGAGCTGTTTTTT
16 | TRBJ2-1 | TRBD2 | NA | TRBV19 | CASSIAPGGAFNEQFF | TGTGCCAGTAGTATAGCCCCCGGGGGGGCTTTCAATGAGCAGTTCTTC
17 | TRBJ1-1 | TRBD1 | NA | TRBV14 | CASSQDSNRGATDEAFF | TGTGCCAGCAGCCAAGATTCTAACAGGGGGGCTACGGATGAAGCTTTCTTT
14 | TRBJ2-1 | TRBD2 | NA | TRBV6-1 | CASKVTSGDNEQFF | TGTGCCAGCAAGGTAACTAGCGGGGACAATGAGCAGTTCTTC
13 | TRBJ1-2 | NA | NA | TRBV6-5 | CASRPGFSYGYTF | TGTGCCAGCAGACCAGGGTTCTCCTATGGCTACACCTTC
17 | TRBJ1-3 | TRBD1 | NA | TRBV5-5 | CASSLLGQAVSGNTIYF | TGTGCCAGCAGCTTACTCGGACAGGCCGTCTCTGGAAACACCATATATTTT
12 | TRBJ2-7 | NA | NA | TRBV5-8 | CASSLGRDEQYF | TGTGCCAGCAGCTTGGGTAGGGACGAGCAGTACTTC
13 | TRBJ2-1 | NA | NA | TRBV9 | CASSGTDDNEQFF | TGTGCCAGCAGCGGGACCGACGACAATGAGCAGTTCTTC
14 | TRBJ2-1 | NA | NA | TRBV28 | CASSFRGTRNEQFF | TGTGCCAGCAGTTTTCGGGGAACGAGGAATGAGCAGTTCTTC
15 | TRBJ2-2 | NA | NA | TRBV11-2 | CASSLDLALYVELFF | TGTGCCAGCAGCTTAGATCTGGCTTTATACGTGGAGCTGTTTTTT
15 | TRBJ2-2 | NA | NA | TRBV6-4 | CASSAPHKNTGELFF | TGTGCCAGCAGTGCCCCCCACAAGAACACCGGGGAGCTGTTTTTT
15 | TRBJ1-5 | NA | NA | TRBV7-9 | CASSPGTGRNQPQHF | TGTGCCAGCAGCCCCGGAACAGGCCGCAATCAGCCCCAGCATTTT
13 | TRBJ2-7 | NA | NA | TRBV2 | CASSGGTNYEQYF | TGTGCCAGCAGTGGGGGGACAAACTACGAGCAGTACTTC